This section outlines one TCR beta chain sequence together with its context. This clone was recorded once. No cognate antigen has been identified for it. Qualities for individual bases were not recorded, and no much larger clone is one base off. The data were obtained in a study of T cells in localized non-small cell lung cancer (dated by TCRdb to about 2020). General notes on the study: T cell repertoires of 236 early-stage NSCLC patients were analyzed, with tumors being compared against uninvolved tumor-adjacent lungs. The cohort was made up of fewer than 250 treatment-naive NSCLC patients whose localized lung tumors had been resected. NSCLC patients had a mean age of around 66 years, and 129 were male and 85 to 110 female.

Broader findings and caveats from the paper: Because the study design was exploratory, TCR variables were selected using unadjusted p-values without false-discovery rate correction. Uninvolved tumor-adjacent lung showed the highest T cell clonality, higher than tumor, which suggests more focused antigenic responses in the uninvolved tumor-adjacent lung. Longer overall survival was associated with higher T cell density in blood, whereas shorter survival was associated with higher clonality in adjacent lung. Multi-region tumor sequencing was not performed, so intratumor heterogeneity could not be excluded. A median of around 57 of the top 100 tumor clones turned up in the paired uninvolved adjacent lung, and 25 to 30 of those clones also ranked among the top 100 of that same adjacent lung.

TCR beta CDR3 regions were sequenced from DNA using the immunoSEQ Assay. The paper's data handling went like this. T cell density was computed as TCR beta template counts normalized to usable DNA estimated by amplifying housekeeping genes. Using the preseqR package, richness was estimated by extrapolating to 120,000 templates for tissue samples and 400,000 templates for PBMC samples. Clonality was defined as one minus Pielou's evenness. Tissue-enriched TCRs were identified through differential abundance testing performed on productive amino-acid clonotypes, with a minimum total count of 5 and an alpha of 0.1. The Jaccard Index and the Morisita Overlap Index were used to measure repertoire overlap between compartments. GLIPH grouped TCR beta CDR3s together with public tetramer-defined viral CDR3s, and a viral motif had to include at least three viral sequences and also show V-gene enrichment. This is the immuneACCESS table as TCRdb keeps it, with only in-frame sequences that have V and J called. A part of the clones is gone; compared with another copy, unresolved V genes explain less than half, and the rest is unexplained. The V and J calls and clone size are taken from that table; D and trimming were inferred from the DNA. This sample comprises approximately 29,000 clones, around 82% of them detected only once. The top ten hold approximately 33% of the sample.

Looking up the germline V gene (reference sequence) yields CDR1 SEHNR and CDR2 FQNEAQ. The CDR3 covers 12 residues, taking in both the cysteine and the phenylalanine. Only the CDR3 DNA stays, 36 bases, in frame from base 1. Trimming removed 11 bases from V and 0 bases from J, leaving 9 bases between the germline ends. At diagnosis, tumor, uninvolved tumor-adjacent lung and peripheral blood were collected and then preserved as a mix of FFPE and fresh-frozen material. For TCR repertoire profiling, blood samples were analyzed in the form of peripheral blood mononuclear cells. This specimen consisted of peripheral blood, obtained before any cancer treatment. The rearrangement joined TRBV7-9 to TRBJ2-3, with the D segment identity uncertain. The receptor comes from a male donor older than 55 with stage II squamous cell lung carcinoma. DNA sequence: TGTGCCGGGATCTTAAGCACAGATACGCAGTATTTT. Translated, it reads CAGILSTDTQYF.